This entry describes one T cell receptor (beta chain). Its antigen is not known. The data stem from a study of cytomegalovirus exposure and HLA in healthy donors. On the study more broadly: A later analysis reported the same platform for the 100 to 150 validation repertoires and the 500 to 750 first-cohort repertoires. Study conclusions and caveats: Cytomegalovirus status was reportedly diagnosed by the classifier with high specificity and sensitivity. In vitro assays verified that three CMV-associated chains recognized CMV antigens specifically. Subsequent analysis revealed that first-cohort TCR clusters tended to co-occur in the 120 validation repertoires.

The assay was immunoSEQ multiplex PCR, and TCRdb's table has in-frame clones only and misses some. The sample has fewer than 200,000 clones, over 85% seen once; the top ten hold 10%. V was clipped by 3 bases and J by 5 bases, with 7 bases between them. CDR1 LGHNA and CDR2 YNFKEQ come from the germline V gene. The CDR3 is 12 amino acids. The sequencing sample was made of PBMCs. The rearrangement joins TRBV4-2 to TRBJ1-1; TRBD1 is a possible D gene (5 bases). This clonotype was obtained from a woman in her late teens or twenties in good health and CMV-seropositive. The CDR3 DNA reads TGTGCCAGCAGCCACAGGGTGACTGAAGCTTTCTTT. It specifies CASSHRVTEAFF.